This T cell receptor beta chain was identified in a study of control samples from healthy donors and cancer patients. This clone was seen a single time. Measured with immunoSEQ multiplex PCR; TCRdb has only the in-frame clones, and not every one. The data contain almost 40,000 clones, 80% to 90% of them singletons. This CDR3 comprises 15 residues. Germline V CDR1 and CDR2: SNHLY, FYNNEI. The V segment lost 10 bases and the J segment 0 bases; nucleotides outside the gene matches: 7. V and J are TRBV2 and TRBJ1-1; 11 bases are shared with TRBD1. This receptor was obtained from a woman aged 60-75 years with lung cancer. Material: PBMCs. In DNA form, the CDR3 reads TGTGCCAACATCTGGACAGGGGGCTTGAACACTGAAGCTTTCTTT. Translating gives CANIWTGGLNTEAFF.